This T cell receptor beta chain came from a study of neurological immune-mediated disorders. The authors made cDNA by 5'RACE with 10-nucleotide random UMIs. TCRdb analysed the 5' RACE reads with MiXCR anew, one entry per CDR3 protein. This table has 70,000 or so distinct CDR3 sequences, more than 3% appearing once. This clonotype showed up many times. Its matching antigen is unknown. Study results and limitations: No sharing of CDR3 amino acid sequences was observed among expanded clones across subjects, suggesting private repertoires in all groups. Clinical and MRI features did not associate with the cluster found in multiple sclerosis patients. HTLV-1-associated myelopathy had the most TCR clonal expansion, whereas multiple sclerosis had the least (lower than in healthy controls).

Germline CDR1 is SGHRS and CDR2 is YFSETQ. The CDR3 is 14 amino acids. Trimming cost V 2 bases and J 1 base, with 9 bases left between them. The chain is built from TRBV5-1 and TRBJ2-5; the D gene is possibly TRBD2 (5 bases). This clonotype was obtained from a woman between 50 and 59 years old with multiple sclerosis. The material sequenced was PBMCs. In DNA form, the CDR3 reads TGCGCCAGCAGCTTTAGCGCTTTCCAAGAGACCCAGTACTTC. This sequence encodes CASSFSAFQETQYF.